The entry below gives a single T cell receptor (beta chain) sequence along with its context. The CDR3 is made up of 14 amino acids. V was shortened by 3 bases and J by 8 bases, with 16 bases between the two germline ends. Germline CDR1 MDHEN, CDR2 SYDVKM. The study reverse transcribed the entire isolated RNA, so it sequenced expressed TCRB transcripts. The assay was immunoSEQ multiplex PCR, and TCRdb's table has in-frame clones only and misses some. Altogether 810,000 or so clones are present, about 17% being singletons, with the ten largest covering 0.02% to 0.025%. The data belong to a study of beta chain features in type 1 diabetes.

The V and J genes are TRBV28 and TRBJ1-2; D not certain. The specimen was naive CD4+ T cells from blood. The clonotype comes from a woman between 18 and 29 years old in good health. The CDR3 is CASSFGESVAGYTF. The CDR3 bases are TGTGCCAGCAGTTTTGGGGAGAGCGTCGCCGGCTACACCTTC.